This T cell receptor beta chain appears in the sequencing data of a study of CD8 T cells in Susac syndrome. Random-hexamer reverse transcription was applied to about 0.5 to 1 ug RNA. Using its own MiXCR run on the immunoSEQ multiplex PCR reads, TCRdb lists one record per CDR3 protein. The sample gives around 59,000 distinct CDR3 sequences, 90% to 95% of which show up once; approximately 0.2% is in the top ten. The CDR3 covers 17 residues. The V end was cut by 0 bases, the J end by 5 bases, with 18 bases between. CDR1 and CDR2 from the germline V gene are SGDLS and YYNGEE. Material: CD8+ T cells from PBMCs. The rearrangement joins TRBV9 to TRBJ2-1; D is unresolved. This clonotype originated in a human donor in good health. The DNA of the CDR3 is TGTGCCAGCAGCGTAGTCCCAGTCGGACCATTAAACAATGAGCAGTTCTTC. Residues: CASSVVPVGPLNNEQFF.